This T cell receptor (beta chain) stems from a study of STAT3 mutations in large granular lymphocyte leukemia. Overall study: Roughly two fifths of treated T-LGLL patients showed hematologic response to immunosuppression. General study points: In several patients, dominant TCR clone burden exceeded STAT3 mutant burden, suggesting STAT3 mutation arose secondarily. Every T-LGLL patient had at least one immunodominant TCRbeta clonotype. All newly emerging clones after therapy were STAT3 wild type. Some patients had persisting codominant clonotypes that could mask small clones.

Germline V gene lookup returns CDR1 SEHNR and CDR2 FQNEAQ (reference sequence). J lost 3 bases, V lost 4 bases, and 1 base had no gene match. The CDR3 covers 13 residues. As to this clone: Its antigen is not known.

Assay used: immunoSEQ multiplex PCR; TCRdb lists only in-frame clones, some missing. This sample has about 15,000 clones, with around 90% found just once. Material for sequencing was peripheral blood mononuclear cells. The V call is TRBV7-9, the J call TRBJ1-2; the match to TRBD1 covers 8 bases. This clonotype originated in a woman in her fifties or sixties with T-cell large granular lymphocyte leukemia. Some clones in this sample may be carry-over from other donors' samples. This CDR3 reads CASSSGGDYGYTF. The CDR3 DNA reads TGTGCCAGCAGCTCAGGGGGCGACTATGGCTACACCTTC.